The next 16 T cell receptor beta chains were all read from a single sample in a study of vaccination and CD4 T cells after COVID-19. In TCRdb, the PCR reads were re-called with MiXCR into one record per CDR3 protein. The sample consists of 15,000 to 20,000 distinct CDR3 sequences, roughly 60% of them appearing once. The sample here was CD4+ T cells from blood, taken before SARS-CoV-2 vaccination. The origin of the receptors is a human donor who had recovered from COVID-19.

The rearrangement joins TRBV5-8 to TRBJ2-1; 7 bases fit TRBD2. The germline V gene has CDR1 SGHTS and CDR2 YDEGEE. The J segment lost 2 bases and the V segment lost 2 bases, leaving 7 bases of the junction unmatched. This CDR3 region has 16 residues. The CDR3 nucleotides are TGTGCCAGCAGCTTTCGTCTGCTAGCGGCCTACAATGAGCAGTTCTTC. This gives the protein CASSFRLLAAYNEQFF.

This clonotype showed up just once. CDR3 nucleotide sequence: TGTGCCGGCACCCGAAGACTAGCGGGATATTCCCCTTCGGCCGAGCAGTACTTC. Its protein is CAGTRRLAGYSPSAEQYF. The chain has TRBV6-1 and TRBJ2-7; the match to TRBD2 covers 11 bases. The CDR3 contains 18 residues. Germline V lookup: CDR1 MNHNS, CDR2 SASEGT. V gave up 11 bases and J gave up 6 bases; unmatched junction bases: 24.

This sequence joins TRBV18 and TRBJ1-5, with a possible D match to TRBD1 (5 bases). The length of the CDR3 is 16 residues. The germline CDR1 and CDR2 sequences are KGHSH and LQKENI. Trimming took off 3 bases at V and 7 bases at J, with 19 bases between the two ends. The chain's CDR3 is CASSPLAGGEGQPQHF. CDR3 coding DNA: TGTGCCAGCTCACCCCTGGCCGGGGGTGAGGGGCAGCCCCAGCATTTT.

This chain connects TRBV28 to TRBJ1-5, with D unclear. The CDR3 is 14 residues long. Germline CDR1 is MDHEN and CDR2 is SYDVKM. The V end lost 2 bases, the J end lost 7 bases, and 12 bases lay between the germline ends. The CDR3 region has the DNA TGTGCCAGCAGTTTAACTCATCTGGAACAGCCCCAGCATTTT. Its translation is CASSLTHLEQPQHF. The full variable domain, rest sourced from reference TRBV28 and TRBJ1-5, is DVKVTQSSRYLVKRTGEKVFLECVQDMDHENMFWYRQDPGLGLRLIYFSYDVKMKEKGDIPEGYSVSREKKERFSLILESASTNQTSMYLCASSLTHLEQPQHFGDGTRLSIL.

The chain links TRBV7-9 to TRBJ2-1, with TRBD2 matching 10 bases. J was trimmed by 2 bases and V by 6 bases; bases with no gene match: 16. The CDR3 totals 19 residues. The germline V gene encodes CDR1 SEHNR and CDR2 FQNEAQ (reference sequence). As DNA, the CDR3 is TGTGCCAGCAGAGCAGGACAGATAACTAGCGGGAACCCCTACAATGAGCAGTTCTTC. Its protein is CASRAGQITSGNPYNEQFF.

As DNA, the CDR3 is TGCAGTGCTAGTAAGGCCCCAACAGGGTTTGTAGGCAATCAGCCCCAGCATTTT. This sequence encodes CSASKAPTGFVGNQPQHF. The chain links TRBV20-1 to TRBJ1-5; D is possibly TRBD1 (6 bases). V lost 3 bases and J 2 bases, leaving 23 bases between the germline ends. Germline CDR1 reads DFQATT; CDR2 reads SNEGSKA (reference sequence). The CDR3 consists of 18 residues.

CDR3 in amino acids: CASRGTGGADTQYF. The CDR3 region has the DNA TGTGCCAGCAGGGGGACAGGGGGGGCAGATACGCAGTATTTT. The chain links TRBV6-1 to TRBJ2-3, with 11 bases identical to TRBD1. V shed 6 bases and J 4 bases; nucleotides not matched to a gene: 3. Germline CDR1 is MNHNS and CDR2 is SASEGT. The CDR3 is 14 residues long.

The rearrangement joins TRBV5-1 to TRBJ2-1, with D possibly matching TRBD1 (6 bases). The CDR3 loop spans 13 amino acids. V lost 2 bases, J lost 5 bases, and 8 bases lay in between. The germline V gene encodes CDR1 SGHRS and CDR2 YFSETQ. This chain's CDR3 is CASSFGTNNEQFF. CDR3 DNA sequence: TGCGCCAGCAGCTTCGGGACAAACAATGAGCAGTTCTTC.

The chain uses TRBV7-2 and TRBJ2-3; TRBD2 is a possible D gene (6 bases). This CDR3 has 12 residues. The germline V and J ends were trimmed by 6 bases and 6 bases, with 10 bases remaining between them. Per germline, CDR1 SGHTA and CDR2 FQGNSA. For the CDR3, the DNA is TGTGCCAGCAGGATTAGCGGCGATACGCAGTATTTT. It translates to CASRISGDTQYF.

This clonotype has only a few counts. The chain recombines TRBV6-1 with TRBJ1-2; D is unclear. This CDR3 is built from 14 residues. Trimming removed 5 bases at V and 2 bases at J, with 12 bases between. Looked up from germline, CDR1 is MNHNS and CDR2 is SASEGT. The CDR3 is CASSNGIDNYGYTF. CDR3 coding DNA: TGTGCCAGCAGTAACGGGATCGACAACTATGGCTACACCTTC.

The chain uses TRBV4-2 and TRBJ2-3; 7 nucleotides agree with TRBD1. V dropped 0 bases and J dropped 4; count of bases not matched to a gene: 4. CDR3 length equals 15 residues. CDR1 is LGHNA and CDR2 is YNFKEQ in the germline V gene. The DNA for the CDR3 is TGTGCCAGCAGCCAAGATCTGCAGGGGGCAGATACGCAGTATTTT. It specifies CASSQDLQGADTQYF.

The chain is built from TRBV10-3 and TRBJ2-3, with a possible D match to TRBD1 (5 bases). This CDR3 comprises 14 residues. With 7 bases removed from V and 2 bases from J, the gap between germline ends came to 13 bases. From germline, CDR1 is ENHRY and CDR2 SYGVKD. The CDR3 reads CAIKDGRDTDTQYF. Written as DNA, the CDR3 is TGTGCCATCAAAGACGGCAGGGACACAGATACGCAGTATTTT.

This chain joins TRBV10-2 and TRBJ2-7; 8 bases line up with TRBD1. V lost 3 bases to trimming and J lost 3 bases; unmatched junction nucleotides: 1. This CDR3 contains 13 residues. Germline loops: CDR1 WSHSY, CDR2 SAAADI. CDR3 sequence: CASSDRGRYEQYF. The CDR3 DNA sequence: TGCGCCAGCAGTGACAGGGGGCGCTACGAGCAGTACTTC.

The chain has TRBV7-9 and TRBJ2-5, with D unresolved. Germline V gene sequence: CDR1 SEHNR, CDR2 FQNEAQ (reference sequence). This CDR3 has 14 residues. Trimming took 1 base from V and 2 from J, leaving 8 bases between them. Written as DNA, the CDR3 is TGTGCCAGCAGCTTAGTAGGCGGACAAGAGACCCAGTACTTC. Translated, it gives CASSLVGGQETQYF. The complete variable domain, with remaining parts taken from reference TRBV7-9 and TRBJ2-5, reads DTGVSQNPRHKITKRGQNVTFRCDPISEHNRLYWYRQTLGQGPEFLTYFQNEAQLEKSRLLSDRFSAERPKGSFSTLEIQRTEQGDSAMYLCASSLVGGQETQYFGPGTRLLVL.

This clonotype appeared a few times. The rearrangement joins TRBV7-9 to TRBJ2-5; 12 bases align to TRBD2. The CDR3 consists of 16 residues. The trim removed 5 bases at V and 1 base at J, leaving 5 bases unmatched. Germline V CDR1 and CDR2: SEHNR, FQNEAQ (reference sequence). DNA for the CDR3: TGTGCCAGCAGCCCGGGGACTAGCGGGTCCCAAGAGACCCAGTACTTC. Translating it yields CASSPGTSGSQETQYF.

The chain joins TRBV12-3 or TRBV12-4 to TRBJ2-3, with D possibly being TRBD1 (5 bases). The CDR3 totals 13 residues. Trimming took off 7 bases at V and 7 bases at J, with 15 bases between the two ends. The DNA of the CDR3 is TGTGCCAGCACAGGGATTTGGATTAATACGCAGTATTTT. The encoded protein is CASTGIWINTQYF.